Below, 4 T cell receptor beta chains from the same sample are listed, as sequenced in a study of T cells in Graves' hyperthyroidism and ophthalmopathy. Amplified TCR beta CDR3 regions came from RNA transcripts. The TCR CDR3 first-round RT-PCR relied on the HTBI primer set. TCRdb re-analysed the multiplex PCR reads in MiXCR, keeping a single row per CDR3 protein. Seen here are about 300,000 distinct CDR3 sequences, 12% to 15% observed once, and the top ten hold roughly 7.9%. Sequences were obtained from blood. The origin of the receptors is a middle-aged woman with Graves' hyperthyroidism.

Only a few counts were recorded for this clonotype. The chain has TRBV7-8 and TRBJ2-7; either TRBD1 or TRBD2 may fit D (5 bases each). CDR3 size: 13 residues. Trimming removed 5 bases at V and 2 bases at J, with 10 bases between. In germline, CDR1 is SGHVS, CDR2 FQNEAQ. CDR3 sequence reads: CASSMGPAYEQYF. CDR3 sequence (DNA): TGTGCCAGCAGCATGGGACCTGCCTACGAGCAGTACTTC.

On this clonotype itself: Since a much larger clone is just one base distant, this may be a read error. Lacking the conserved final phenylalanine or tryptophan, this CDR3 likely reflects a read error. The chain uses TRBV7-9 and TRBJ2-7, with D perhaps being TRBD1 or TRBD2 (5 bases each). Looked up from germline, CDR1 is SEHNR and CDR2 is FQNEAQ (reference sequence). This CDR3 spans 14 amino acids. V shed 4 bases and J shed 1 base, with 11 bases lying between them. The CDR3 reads CASSSGTVSYEQYL. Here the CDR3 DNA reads TGTGCCAGCAGCTCCGGGACGGTTTCCTACGAGCAGTACCTC.

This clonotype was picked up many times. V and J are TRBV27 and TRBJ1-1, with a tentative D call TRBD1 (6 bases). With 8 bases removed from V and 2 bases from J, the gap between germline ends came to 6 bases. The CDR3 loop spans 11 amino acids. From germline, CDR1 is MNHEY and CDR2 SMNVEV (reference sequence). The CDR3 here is CASGGNTEAFF. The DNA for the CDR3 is TGTGCCAGCGGGGGCAACACTGAAGCTTTCTTT.

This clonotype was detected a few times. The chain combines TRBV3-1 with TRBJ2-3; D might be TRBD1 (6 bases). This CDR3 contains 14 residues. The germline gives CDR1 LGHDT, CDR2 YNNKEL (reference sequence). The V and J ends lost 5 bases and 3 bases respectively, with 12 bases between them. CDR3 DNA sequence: TGTGCCAGCAGCACATCCAGGGGAACAGATACGCAGTATTTT. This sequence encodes CASSTSRGTDTQYF.